Listed below are T cell receptor beta chains from one sample, sequenced in a study of shared clonotypes between healthy human individuals. Produced via immunoSEQ multiplex PCR; TCRdb's table is partial and in-frame only. The sample carries over 700,000 clones, 55% to 75% recorded once. Sample: memory CD4+ T cells sorted from blood. These receptors were collected from a woman aged 30 to 39 in good health. CDR3s include the opening cysteine and the closing phenylalanine or tryptophan. Each record gives: V gene, clone size, D gene, CDR3 length, J gene, CDR3 DNA, CDR3 protein. A D gene is named only where the DNA matches it firmly. The size entry is marked missing in some rows and otherwise reads once, few, many or a size class.

TRBV28,.,.,15,TRBJ2-3,TGTGCCAGCAGCTCGACTGCGACCGGAACAGATACGCAGTATTTT,CASSSTATGTDTQYF
TRBV9,.,.,13,TRBJ2-3,TGTGCCAGCAGCGCTATCGTTCAAGATACGCAGTATTTT,CASSAIVQDTQYF
TRBV11-2,few,TRBD2,15,TRBJ2-5,TGTGCCAGCAGCCGGGGACTAGCGGACCAAGAGACCCAGTACTTC,CASSRGLADQETQYF
TRBV5-1,.,.,16,TRBJ2-3,TGCGCCAGCAGCTTGGCCGTAGTCACCACCACAGATACGCAGTATTTT,CASSLAVVTTTDTQYF
TRBV19,.,.,15,TRBJ2-3,TGTGCCAGTAGTGATAGCGGATATAGCACAGATACGCAGTATTTT,CASSDSGYSTDTQYF
TRBV4-2,.,.,15,TRBJ2-7,TGTGCCAGCAGCCCCCCGGGACTCAGCTCCTACGAGCAGTACTTC,CASSPPGLSSYEQYF
TRBV18,.,.,16,TRBJ1-1,TGTGCCAGCTCACCAAAGAAAGTCGGGGCCGACGCTGAAGCTTTCTTT,CASSPKKVGADAEAFF
TRBV5-1,few,.,15,TRBJ1-5,TGCGCCAGCAGCTCCGCAGAGCTGTTTAATCAGCCCCAGCATTTT,CASSSAELFNQPQHF
TRBV5-4,.,TRBD1,13,TRBJ2-7,TGTGCCAGCAGCTTGGAGACAGGGGCCGAGCAGTACTTC,CASSLETGAEQYF
TRBV4-1,few,TRBD1,15,TRBJ2-5,TGCGCCAGCAGTGAAGGACCAGGGGGAAAGGAGACCCAGTACTTC,CASSEGPGGKETQYF
TRBV28,.,.,11,TRBJ2-7,TGTGCCAGCAGGGGGCGGTACGAGCAGTACTTC,CASRGRYEQYF
TRBV4-1,.,TRBD1,17,TRBJ1-3,TGCGCCAGCAGCCATCCGGGACAGCTATACTCTGGAAACACCATATATTTT,CASSHPGQLYSGNTIYF
TRBV4-2,many,.,14,TRBJ1-5,TGTGCCAGCAGCCAAGATCTAAATAATCAGCCCCAGCATTTT,CASSQDLNNQPQHF
TRBV9,.,TRBD1,15,TRBJ2-3,TGTGCCAGCAGCAAGACAGGGGGCGGCACAGATACGCAGTATTTT,CASSKTGGGTDTQYF
TRBV7-9,.,.,14,TRBJ2-2,TGTGCCAGCAGCTTTCTGACTCACGAACAGGAGCTGTTTTTT,CASSFLTHEQELFF
TRBV6-5,.,.,12,TRBJ1-4,TGTGCCAGCAGTGAGGTGCGGTTCCGACTGTTTTTT,CASSEVRFRLFF
TRBV18,.,TRBD1,16,TRBJ2-3,TGTGCCAGCTCACCAACGAGGGGGCAAGGGACAGATACGCAGTATTTT,CASSPTRGQGTDTQYF
TRBV27,.,.,14,TRBJ2-2,TGTGCCAGCAGTTTGTCGGGGGCCGGCGGGGAGCTGTTTTTT,CASSLSGAGGELFF
TRBV27,.,TRBD2,15,TRBJ2-7,TGTGCCAGCAAACTAGCGGGAGTGACTTCTTACGAGCAGTACTTC,CASKLAGVTSYEQYF
TRBV28,.,.,15,TRBJ2-3,TGTGCCAGCAGTTTATCGGGTATCTCCGCAGATACGCAGTATTTT,CASSLSGISADTQYF
TRBV18,.,.,14,TRBJ2-5,TGTGCCAGCTCAGCCACTAGTTTCGAAGAGACCCAGTACTTC,CASSATSFEETQYF
TRBV19,.,TRBD1,14,TRBJ1-5,TGTGCCAGTAGTCCTTCAGGGGGTGGTCAGCCCCAGCATTTT,CASSPSGGGQPQHF
TRBV27,.,.,15,TRBJ2-6,TGTGCCAGCAGTTATTGGGGGCCCGGGGCCAACGTCCTGACTTTC,CASSYWGPGANVLTF
TRBV2,.,.,9,TRBJ1-5,TGTGCCAGCGGGTCGCCCCAGCATTTT,CASGSPQHF
TRBV13,.,.,14,TRBJ2-7,TGTGCCAGCAGCACGAAGGTTCGCTCCTACGAGCAGTACTTC,CASSTKVRSYEQYF
TRBV5-4,few,.,16,TRBJ2-2,TGTGCCAGCAGTTTGGGGGGACACCCTAACACCGGGGAGCTGTTTTTT,CASSLGGHPNTGELFF
TRBV11-1,.,.,15,TRBJ2-3,TGTGCCAGCAGCCCGACCGTGATTAGCACAGATACGCAGTATTTT,CASSPTVISTDTQYF
TRBV28,.,.,14,TRBJ2-2,TGTGCCAGCAGTTTCTTCGAGAACACCGGGGAGCTGTTTTTT,CASSFFENTGELFF
TRBV19,.,.,17,TRBJ1-5,TGTGCCAGTAGTATAGATGGCACGGGTTGGGGCAATCAGCCCCAGCATTTT,CASSIDGTGWGNQPQHF
TRBV7-9,few,.,12,TRBJ1-1,TGTGCCAGTTGGGACCTGAACACTGAAGCTTTCTTT,CASWDLNTEAFF
TRBV28,.,TRBD1,18,TRBJ1-5,TGTGCCAGCAGTTTCCCCCCCGACAGGGTAATTGGCAATCAGCCCCAGCATTTT,CASSFPPDRVIGNQPQHF
TRBV7-2,.,.,13,TRBJ1-4,TGTGCCAGCAGCTTAGGGGGTGTCCCAAAACTGTTTTTT,CASSLGGVPKLFF
TRBV6-5,.,TRBD2,15,TRBJ2-3,TGTGCCAGCACCCCAGCGGGAGCTAGCACAGATACGCAGTATTTT,CASTPAGASTDTQYF
TRBV4-1,.,.,16,TRBJ2-3,TGCGCCAGCAGCCCCAAGGGACACTGGGGCACAGATACGCAGTATTTT,CASSPKGHWGTDTQYF
TRBV10-3,.,.,14,TRBJ1-4,TGTGCCATCAGTGAGGGTGCAACTAATGAAAAACTGTTTTTT,CAISEGATNEKLFF
TRBV25-1,.,.,14,TRBJ2-6,TGTGCCAGCAGTGAACACTCTGGGGCCAACGTCCTGACTTTC,CASSEHSGANVLTF
TRBV5-4,few,.,13,TRBJ1-2,TGTGCCAGCAGCCCTCCATCTAACTATGGCTACACCTTC,CASSPPSNYGYTF
TRBV18,.,TRBD1,15,TRBJ1-5,TGTGCCAGCTCACCAGGGACAGGGTTTTTACAGCCCCAGCATTTT,CASSPGTGFLQPQHF
TRBV30,once,TRBD2,15,TRBJ2-7,TGTGCCTGGAAACTCAGGAGCGGGACCCCCTACGAGCAGTACTTC,CAWKLRSGTPYEQYF
TRBV18,.,.,14,TRBJ1-5,TGTGCCAGCTCATCGGCAAAGGGCAATCAGCCCCAGCATTTT,CASSSAKGNQPQHF
TRBV10-1,.,.,13,TRBJ1-1,TGCGCCAGCAGCGTCGCGTCTGCCACTGAAGCTTTCTTT,CASSVASATEAFF
TRBV5-1,.,TRBD1,14,TRBJ1-1,TGCGCCAGCAGCTTGGTTTCAGGGGGCACTGAAGCTTTCTTT,CASSLVSGGTEAFF
TRBV13,.,.,13,TRBJ1-1,TGTGCCAGCAGCCGGGGGGGAAACGCTGAAGCTTTCTTT,CASSRGGNAEAFF
TRBV2,.,TRBD2,15,TRBJ2-3,TGTGCCAGCAGTGAACTAGCGGGAGGGTTCGATACGCAGTATTTT,CASSELAGGFDTQYF
TRBV10-3,.,.,12,TRBJ1-1,TGTGCCATCAGTGACATGAACACTGAAGCTTTCTTT,CAISDMNTEAFF
TRBV5-1,.,TRBD1,13,TRBJ2-5,TGCGCCAGCAGGGGACAGGCCAAAGAGACCCAGTACTTC,CASRGQAKETQYF
TRBV28,.,.,11,TRBJ2-7,TGTGCCAGCAGTTTAGACGGCCCTCAGCGCTTC,CASSLDGPQRF
TRBV19,.,.,16,TRBJ1-3,TGTGCCAGTAACCCGGGAGGGTTTAGCTCTGGAAACACCATATATTTT,CASNPGGFSSGNTIYF